This paragraph covers one T cell receptor (beta chain) sequence. The antigen is undetermined. Sequenced by immunoSEQ multiplex PCR; TCRdb stores in-frame clones only, minus some. The repertoire holds around 1,200 clones, 23% seen once, with around 9% in the top ten. The data were obtained in a study of T cells in localized non-small cell lung cancer. Study conclusions and caveats: Adjacent lung was found to contain a median about 60 of the top 100 tumor clones. Longer overall survival was linked to higher blood T cell density. Uninvolved neighboring lung showed the greatest T cell clonality, exceeding tumor.

After removal of 1 base from V and 12 bases from J, the junction contained 15 bases not matched to a gene. CDR1 SGDLS and CDR2 YYNGEE come from the germline V gene. This CDR3 is 17 amino acids long. V gene TRBV9 combines with J gene TRBJ2-1; 11 bases agree with TRBD2. This TCR was recovered from a male donor at least 60 years old with stage II lung adenocarcinoma. The sample in question was lung tumor tissue, obtained before any cancer treatment. The CDR3, as DNA: TGTGCCAGCAGCGTACATGGGGCCGCTAGCGGGGGGCAACTGCAGTTCTTC. This gives the protein CASSVHGAASGGQLQFF.